This T cell receptor beta chain originates from a study of CXCR3-negative and CXCR3-positive naive CD8 T cells. Study-wide findings and caveats: Naive cells positive for CXCR3 carried more hydrophobic TRB CDR3s than CXCR3-negative ones.

Libraries were UMI-labeled 5' RACE TRB cDNA. TCRdb re-analyzed the 5' RACE reads; it lists each CDR3 protein once, without DNA. This table lists approximately 89,000 distinct CDR3 sequences. Details on this clonotype: Its cognate antigen is unknown.

Germline assignment: CDR1 GTSNPN and CDR2 SVGIG (reference sequence). The CDR3 is 16 amino acids. The sample comprised naive CXCR3+ CD8+ T cells from blood. Subset specified: CD45RO-CCR7+CD27+CD95- naive CD8+ T cells expressing CXCR3 (TNR3+). The chain uses TRBV30 and TRBJ2-2; with no DNA, the TCRdb D assignment of TRBD1 cannot be verified. This clonotype was obtained from a human donor in good health. Some clones in this sample may be carry-over from other donors' samples. The CDR3 loop is CAWSDGTRGITGELFF.